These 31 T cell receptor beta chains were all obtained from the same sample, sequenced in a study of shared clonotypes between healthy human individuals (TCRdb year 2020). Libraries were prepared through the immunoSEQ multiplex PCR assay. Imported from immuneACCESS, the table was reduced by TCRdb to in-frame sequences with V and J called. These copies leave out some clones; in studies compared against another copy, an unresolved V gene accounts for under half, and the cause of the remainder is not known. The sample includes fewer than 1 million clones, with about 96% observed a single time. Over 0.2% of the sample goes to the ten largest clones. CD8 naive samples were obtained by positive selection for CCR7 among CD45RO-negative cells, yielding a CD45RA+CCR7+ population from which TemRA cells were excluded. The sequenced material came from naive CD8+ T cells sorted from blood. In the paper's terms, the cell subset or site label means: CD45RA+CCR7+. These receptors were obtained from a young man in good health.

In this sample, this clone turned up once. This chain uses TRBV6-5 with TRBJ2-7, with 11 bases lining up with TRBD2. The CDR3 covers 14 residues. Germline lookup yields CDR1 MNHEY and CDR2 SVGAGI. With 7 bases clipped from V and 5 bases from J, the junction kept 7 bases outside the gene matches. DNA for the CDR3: TGTGCCAGCACGAAGGCTAGCGGGAGGAACGAGCAGTACTTC. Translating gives CASTKASGRNEQYF.

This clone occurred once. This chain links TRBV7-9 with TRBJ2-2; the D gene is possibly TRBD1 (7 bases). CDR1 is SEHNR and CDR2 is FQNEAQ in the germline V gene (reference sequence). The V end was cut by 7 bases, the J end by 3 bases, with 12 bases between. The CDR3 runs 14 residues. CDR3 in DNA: TGTGCCAGCACCACCAGGGGGGACACCGGGGAGCTGTTTTTT. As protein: CASTTRGDTGELFF. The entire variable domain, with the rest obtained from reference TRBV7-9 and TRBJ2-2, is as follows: DTGVSQNPRHKITKRGQNVTFRCDPISEHNRLYWYRQTLGQGPEFLTYFQNEAQLEKSRLLSDRFSAERPKGSFSTLEIQRTEQGDSAMYLCASTTRGDTGELFFGEGSRLTVL.

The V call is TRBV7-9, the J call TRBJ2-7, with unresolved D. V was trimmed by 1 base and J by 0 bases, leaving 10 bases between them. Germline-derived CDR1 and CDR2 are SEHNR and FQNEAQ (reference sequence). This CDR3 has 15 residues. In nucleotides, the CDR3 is TGTGCCAGCAGCTTAGAAGAGCGATCCTCCTACGAGCAGTACTTC. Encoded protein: CASSLEERSSYEQYF.

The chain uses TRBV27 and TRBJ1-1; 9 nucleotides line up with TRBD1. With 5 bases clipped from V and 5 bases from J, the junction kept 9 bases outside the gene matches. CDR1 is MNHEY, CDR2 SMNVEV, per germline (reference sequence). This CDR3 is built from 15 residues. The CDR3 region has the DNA TGTGCCAGCAGTACCGGACAGGGGTTTTGGACTGAAGCTTTCTTT. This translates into CASSTGQGFWTEAFF.

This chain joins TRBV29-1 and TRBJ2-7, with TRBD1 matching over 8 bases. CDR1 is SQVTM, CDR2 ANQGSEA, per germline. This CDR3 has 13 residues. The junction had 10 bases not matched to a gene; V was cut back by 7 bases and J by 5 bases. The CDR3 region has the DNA TGCAGCGCAGTTGGGACAGGTGCGCACGAGCAGTACTTC. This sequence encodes CSAVGTGAHEQYF.

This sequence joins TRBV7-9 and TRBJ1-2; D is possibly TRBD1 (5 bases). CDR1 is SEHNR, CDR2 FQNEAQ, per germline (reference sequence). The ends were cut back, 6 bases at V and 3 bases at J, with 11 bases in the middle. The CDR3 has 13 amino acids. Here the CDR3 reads CASRFQGDYGYTF. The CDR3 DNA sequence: TGTGCCAGCAGATTCCAGGGTGACTATGGCTACACCTTC.

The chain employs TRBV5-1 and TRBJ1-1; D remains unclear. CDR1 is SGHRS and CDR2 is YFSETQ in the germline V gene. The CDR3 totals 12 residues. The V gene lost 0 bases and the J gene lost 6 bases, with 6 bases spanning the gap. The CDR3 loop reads CASSLDGAEAFF. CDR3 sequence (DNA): TGCGCCAGCAGCTTGGATGGGGCTGAAGCTTTCTTT.

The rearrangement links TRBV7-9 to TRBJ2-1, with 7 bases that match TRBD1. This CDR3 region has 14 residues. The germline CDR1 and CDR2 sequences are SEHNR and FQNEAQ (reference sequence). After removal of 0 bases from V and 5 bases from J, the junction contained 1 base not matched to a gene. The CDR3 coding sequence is TGTGCCAGCAGCTTAGCGGGGACAGACAATGAGCAGTTCTTC. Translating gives CASSLAGTDNEQFF. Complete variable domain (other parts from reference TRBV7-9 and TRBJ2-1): DTGVSQNPRHKITKRGQNVTFRCDPISEHNRLYWYRQTLGQGPEFLTYFQNEAQLEKSRLLSDRFSAERPKGSFSTLEIQRTEQGDSAMYLCASSLAGTDNEQFFGPGTRLTVL.

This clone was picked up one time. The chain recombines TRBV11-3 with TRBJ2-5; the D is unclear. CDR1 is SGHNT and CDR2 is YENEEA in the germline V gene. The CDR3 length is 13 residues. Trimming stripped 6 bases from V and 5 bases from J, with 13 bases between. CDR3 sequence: CASSRTFGETQYF. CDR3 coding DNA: TGTGCCAGCAGTCGTACTTTTGGGGAGACCCAGTACTTC.

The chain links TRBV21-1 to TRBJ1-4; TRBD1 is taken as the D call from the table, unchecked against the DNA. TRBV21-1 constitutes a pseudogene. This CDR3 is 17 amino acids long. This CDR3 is CASSKAPPGQQNEKLFF. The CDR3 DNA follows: TGTGCCAGCAGCAAAGCGCCTCCGGGACAGCAGAATGAAAAACTGTTTTTT.

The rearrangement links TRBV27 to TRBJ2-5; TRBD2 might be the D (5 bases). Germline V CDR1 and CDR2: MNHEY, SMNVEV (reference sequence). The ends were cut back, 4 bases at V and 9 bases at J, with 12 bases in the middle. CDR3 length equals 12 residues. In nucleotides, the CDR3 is TGTGCCAGCAGTTCTGACTACGATGCCCAGTACTTC. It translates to CASSSDYDAQYF.

The CDR3 loop reads CASSSAVGSYNEQFF. CDR3 bases: TGTGCCAGCAGCTCCGCCGTCGGCTCCTACAATGAGCAGTTCTTC. The chain links TRBV7-2 to TRBJ2-1, with D unclear. CDR3 size: 15 residues. V lost 4 bases and J 0 bases, leaving 10 bases between the germline ends. Germline V gene sequence: CDR1 SGHTA, CDR2 FQGNSA.

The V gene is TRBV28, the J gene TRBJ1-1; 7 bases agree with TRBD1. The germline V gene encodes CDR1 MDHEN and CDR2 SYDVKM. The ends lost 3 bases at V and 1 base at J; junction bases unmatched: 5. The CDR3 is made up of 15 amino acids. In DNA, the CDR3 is TGTGCCAGCAGTTTTGGGAGGGGGCCGAACACTGAAGCTTTCTTT. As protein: CASSFGRGPNTEAFF.

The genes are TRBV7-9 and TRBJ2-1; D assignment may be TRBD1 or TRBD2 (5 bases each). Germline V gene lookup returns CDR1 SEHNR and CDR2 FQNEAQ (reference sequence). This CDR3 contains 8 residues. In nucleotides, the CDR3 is TGTGCTGGGGGTGAGCAGTTCTTC. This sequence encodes CAGGEQFF.

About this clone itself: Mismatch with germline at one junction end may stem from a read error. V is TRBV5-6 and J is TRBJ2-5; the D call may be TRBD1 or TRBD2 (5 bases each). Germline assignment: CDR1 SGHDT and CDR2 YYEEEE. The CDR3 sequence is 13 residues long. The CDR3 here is CASSFFSSLGANF. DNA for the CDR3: TGTGCCAGCAGCTTCTTCAGCTCCCTCGGGGCCAACTTC.

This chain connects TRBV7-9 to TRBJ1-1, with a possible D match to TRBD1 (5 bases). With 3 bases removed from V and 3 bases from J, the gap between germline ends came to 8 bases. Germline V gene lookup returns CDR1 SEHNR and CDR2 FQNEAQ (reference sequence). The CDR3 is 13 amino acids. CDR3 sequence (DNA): TGTGCCAGCAGCTTTGGGGGGGACACTGAAGCTTTCTTT. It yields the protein CASSFGGDTEAFF.

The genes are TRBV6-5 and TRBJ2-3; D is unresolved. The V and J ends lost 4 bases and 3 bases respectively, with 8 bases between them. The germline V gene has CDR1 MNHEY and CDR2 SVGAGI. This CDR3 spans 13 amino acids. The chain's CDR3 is CASSWLPTDTQYF. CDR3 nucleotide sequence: TGTGCCAGCAGTTGGTTGCCGACAGATACGCAGTATTTT.

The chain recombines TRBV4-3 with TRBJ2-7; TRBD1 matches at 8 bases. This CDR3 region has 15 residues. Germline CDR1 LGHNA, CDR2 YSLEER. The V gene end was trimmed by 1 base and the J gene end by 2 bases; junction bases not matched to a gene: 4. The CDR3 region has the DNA TGCGCCAGCAGCCAAGGGACAGGGAACACCTACGAGCAGTACTTC. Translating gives CASSQGTGNTYEQYF.

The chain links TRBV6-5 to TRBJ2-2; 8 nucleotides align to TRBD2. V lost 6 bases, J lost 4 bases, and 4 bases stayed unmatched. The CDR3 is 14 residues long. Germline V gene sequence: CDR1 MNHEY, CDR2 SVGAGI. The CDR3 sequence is CASSFAGGTGELFF. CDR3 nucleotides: TGTGCCAGCAGCTTCGCGGGAGGCACCGGGGAGCTGTTTTTT.

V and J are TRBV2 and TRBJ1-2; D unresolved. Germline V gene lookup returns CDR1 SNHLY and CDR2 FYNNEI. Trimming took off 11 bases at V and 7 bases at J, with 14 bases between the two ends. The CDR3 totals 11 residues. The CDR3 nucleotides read TGTGCCTCCCCGGGTGCTCTTGGCTACACCTTC. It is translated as CASPGALGYTF.

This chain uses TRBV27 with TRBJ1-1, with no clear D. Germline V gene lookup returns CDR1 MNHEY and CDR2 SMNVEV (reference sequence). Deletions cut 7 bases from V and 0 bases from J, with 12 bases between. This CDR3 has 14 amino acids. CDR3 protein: CASNPGNMNTEAFF. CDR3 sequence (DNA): TGTGCCAGCAACCCGGGAAACATGAACACTGAAGCTTTCTTT.

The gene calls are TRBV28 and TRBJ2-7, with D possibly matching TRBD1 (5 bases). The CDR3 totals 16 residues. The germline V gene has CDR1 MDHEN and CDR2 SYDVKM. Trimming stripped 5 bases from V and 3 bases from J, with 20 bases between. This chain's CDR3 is CASSPFGHLTNYEQYF. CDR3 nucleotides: TGTGCCAGCAGTCCATTCGGACACCTAACAAACTACGAGCAGTACTTC.

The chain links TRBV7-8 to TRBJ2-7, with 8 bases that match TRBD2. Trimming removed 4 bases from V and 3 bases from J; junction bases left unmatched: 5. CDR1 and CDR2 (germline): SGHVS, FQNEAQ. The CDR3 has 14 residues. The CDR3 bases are TGTGCCAGCAGCTCCCCGGGACTAGTCTACGAGCAGTACTTC. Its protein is CASSSPGLVYEQYF.

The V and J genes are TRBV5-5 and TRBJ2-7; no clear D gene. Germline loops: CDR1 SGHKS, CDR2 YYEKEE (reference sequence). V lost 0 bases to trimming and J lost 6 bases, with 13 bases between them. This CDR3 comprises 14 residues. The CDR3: CASSLARWGTEQYF. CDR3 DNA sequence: TGTGCCAGCAGCTTGGCCCGTTGGGGAACCGAGCAGTACTTC.

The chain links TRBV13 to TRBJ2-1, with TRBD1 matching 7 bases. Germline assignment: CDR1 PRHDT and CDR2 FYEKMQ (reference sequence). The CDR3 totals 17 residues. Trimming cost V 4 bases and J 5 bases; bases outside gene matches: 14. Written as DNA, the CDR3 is TGTGCCAGCAGCTCAGCTTACCGGGACAGAGGTAACAATGAGCAGTTCTTC. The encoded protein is CASSSAYRDRGNNEQFF.

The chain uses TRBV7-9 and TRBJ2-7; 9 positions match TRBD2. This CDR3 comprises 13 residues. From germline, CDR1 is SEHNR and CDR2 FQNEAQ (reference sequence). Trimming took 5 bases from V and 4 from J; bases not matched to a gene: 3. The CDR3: CASSASGTYEQYF. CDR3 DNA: TGTGCCAGCAGCGCTAGCGGGACTTACGAGCAGTACTTC.

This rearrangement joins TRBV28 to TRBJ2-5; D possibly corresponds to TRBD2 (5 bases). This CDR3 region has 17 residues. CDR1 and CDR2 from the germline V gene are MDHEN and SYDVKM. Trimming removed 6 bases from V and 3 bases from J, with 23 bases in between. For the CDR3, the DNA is TGTGCCAGCAGCAAGGTCCGGGGTAGCGACCGTGAAGAGACCCAGTACTTC. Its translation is CASSKVRGSDREETQYF.

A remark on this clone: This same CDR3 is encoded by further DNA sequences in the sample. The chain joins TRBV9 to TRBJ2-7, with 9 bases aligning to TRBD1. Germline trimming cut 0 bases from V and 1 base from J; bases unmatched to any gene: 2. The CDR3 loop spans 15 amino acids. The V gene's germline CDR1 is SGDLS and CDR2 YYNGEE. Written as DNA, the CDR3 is TGTGCCAGCAGCGTAGAAGGGACAGGGTCCTACGAGCAGTACTTC. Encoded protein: CASSVEGTGSYEQYF.

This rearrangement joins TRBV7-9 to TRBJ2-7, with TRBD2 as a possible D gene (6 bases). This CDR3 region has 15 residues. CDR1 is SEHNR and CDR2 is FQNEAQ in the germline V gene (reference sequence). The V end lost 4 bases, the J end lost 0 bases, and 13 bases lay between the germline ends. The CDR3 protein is CASSWSGSDSYEQYF. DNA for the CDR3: TGTGCCAGCAGCTGGAGCGGGTCGGACTCCTACGAGCAGTACTTC.

CDR3 sequence (DNA): TGTGCCAGCAGTCCTAATTTGGTCGGGAGGCTGGATACGCAGTATTTT. Its protein is CASSPNLVGRLDTQYF. This chain connects TRBV27 to TRBJ2-3; the match to TRBD2 covers 7 bases. The germline V gene encodes CDR1 MNHEY and CDR2 SMNVEV (reference sequence). J gave up 6 bases and V 5 bases, and 14 bases lay outside the gene matches. The CDR3 consists of 16 residues.

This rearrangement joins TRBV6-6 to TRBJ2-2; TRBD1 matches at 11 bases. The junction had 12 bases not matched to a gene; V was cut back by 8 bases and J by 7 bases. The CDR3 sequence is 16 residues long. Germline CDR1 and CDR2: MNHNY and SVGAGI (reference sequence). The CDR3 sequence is CASALTPGTGGGELFF. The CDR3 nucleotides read TGTGCCAGCGCACTAACCCCTGGGACAGGGGGCGGGGAGCTGTTTTTT.